The T cell receptor (beta chain) described here comes from a study of cytomegalovirus exposure and HLA in healthy donors. The PCR contained 60 Vbeta and 13 Jbeta primers. Method: immunoSEQ multiplex PCR; TCRdb's copy keeps in-frame clones and lacks some. The sample holds nearly 110,000 clones; 71% are singletons and the top ten take approximately 2.8%. The sequence derives from a female donor in good health and CMV-seronegative. Sequencing used PBMCs.

The CDR3 DNA reads TGTGCCAGCAGTGAAACTAGCGAGGGCACCGGGGAGCTGTTTTTT. The encoded protein is CASSETSEGTGELFF. The rearrangement uses TRBV6-1 and TRBJ2-2; 7 bases agree with TRBD2. Germline trimming cut 2 bases from V and 4 bases from J; bases unmatched to any gene: 4. The CDR3 extends over 15 amino acids. In germline, CDR1 is MNHNS, CDR2 SASEGT.